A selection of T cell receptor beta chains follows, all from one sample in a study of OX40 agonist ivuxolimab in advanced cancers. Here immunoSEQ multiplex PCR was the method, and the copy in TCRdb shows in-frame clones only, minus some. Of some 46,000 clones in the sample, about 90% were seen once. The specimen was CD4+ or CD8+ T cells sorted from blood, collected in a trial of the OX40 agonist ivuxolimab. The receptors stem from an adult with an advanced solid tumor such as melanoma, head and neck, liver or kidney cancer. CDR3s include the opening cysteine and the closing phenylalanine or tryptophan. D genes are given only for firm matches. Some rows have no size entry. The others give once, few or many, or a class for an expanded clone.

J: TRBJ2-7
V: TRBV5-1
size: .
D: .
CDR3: CASSLRGIGDSPVTYEQYF
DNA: TGCGCCAGCAGCTTGAGAGGCATCGGGGACTCCCCGGTAACCTACGAGCAGTACTTC

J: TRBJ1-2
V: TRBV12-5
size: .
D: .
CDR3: CASGLVGTGGHGYTF
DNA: TGTGCTAGTGGTTTGGTGGGTACGGGAGGGCATGGCTACACCTTC

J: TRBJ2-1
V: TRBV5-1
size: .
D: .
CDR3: CASSLAAGWNEQFF
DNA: TGCGCCAGCAGCTTGGCGGCAGGGTGGAATGAGCAGTTCTTC

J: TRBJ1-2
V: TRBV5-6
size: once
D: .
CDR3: CASSLPHRPHLSGYTF
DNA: TGTGCCAGCAGCTTGCCCCACAGGCCCCACCTCTCTGGCTACACCTTC

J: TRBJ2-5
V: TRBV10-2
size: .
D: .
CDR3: CASSMTRNQETQYF
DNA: TGCGCCAGCAGCATGACTAGAAACCAAGAGACCCAGTACTTC

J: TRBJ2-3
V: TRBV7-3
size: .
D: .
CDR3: CASSLNRRPLTDTQYF
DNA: TGTGCCAGCAGCTTAAACCGCAGGCCCCTCACAGATACGCAGTATTTT

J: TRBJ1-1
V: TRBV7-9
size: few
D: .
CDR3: CASSLLGREGRGTEAFF
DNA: TGTGCCAGCAGCTTATTGGGCAGGGAGGGCCGGGGCACTGAAGCTTTCTTT

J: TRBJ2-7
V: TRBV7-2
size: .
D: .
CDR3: CASSFGAVSEQYF
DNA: TGTGCCAGCAGCTTCGGGGCGGTTAGCGAGCAGTACTTC

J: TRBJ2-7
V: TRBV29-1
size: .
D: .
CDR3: CSVEDPGQSYEQYF
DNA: TGCAGCGTTGAAGATCCCGGACAGAGCTACGAGCAGTACTTC

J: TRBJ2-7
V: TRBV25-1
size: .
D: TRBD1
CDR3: CASSSPDRGYEQYF
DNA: TGTGCCAGCAGCTCCCCCGACAGGGGCTACGAGCAGTACTTC

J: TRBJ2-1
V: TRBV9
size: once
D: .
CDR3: CASSVEGDTYNEQFF
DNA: TGTGCCAGCAGCGTAGAGGGGGATACCTACAATGAGCAGTTCTTC

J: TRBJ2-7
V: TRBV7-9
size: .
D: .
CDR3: CASSLEAAYEQYF
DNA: TGTGCCAGCAGCTTAGAGGCAGCCTACGAGCAGTACTTC

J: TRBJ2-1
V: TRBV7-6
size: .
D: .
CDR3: CASSLVAERSNEQFF
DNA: TGTGCCAGCAGCTTAGTGGCCGAGCGTTCCAATGAGCAGTTCTTC

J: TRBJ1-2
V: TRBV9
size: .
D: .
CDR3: CASSVSGVGYGYTF
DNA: TGTGCCAGCAGCGTATCAGGGGTCGGCTATGGCTACACCTTC

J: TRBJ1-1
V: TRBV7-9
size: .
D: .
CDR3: CASSLGRPEAFF
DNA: TGTGCCAGCAGCTTGGGCAGGCCTGAAGCTTTCTTT

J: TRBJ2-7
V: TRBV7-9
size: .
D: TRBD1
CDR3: CASSLEGAGTSPYEQYF
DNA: TGTGCCAGCAGCTTAGAGGGGGCCGGGACGTCGCCCTACGAGCAGTACTTC

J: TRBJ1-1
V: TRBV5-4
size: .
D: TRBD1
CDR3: CASSPKGQGRTEAFF
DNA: TGTGCCAGCAGCCCAAAAGGACAGGGGCGCACTGAAGCTTTCTTT

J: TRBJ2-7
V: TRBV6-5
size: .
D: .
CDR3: CASSLQGEQYF
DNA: TGTGCCAGCAGTTTACAGGGAGAGCAGTACTTC

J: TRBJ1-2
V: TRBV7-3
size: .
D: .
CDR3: CASSLYSGGTNYGYTF
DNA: TGTGCCAGCAGCCTATATTCGGGGGGCACTAACTATGGCTACACCTTC

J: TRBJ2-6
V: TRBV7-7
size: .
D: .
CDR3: CASSFSGANVLTF
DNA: TGTGCCAGCAGCTTCTCTGGGGCCAACGTCCTGACTTTC

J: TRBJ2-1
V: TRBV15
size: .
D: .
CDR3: CATSGPGLGYNEQFF
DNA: TGTGCCACCTCTGGACCGGGGTTGGGATACAATGAGCAGTTCTTC

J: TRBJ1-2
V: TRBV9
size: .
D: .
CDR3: CASSVGGGEDPGYTF
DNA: TGTGCCAGCAGCGTAGGAGGCGGGGAGGATCCTGGCTACACCTTC

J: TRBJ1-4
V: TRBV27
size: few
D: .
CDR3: CASSLSTTNEKLFF
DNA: TGTGCCAGCAGTTTATCAACAACTAATGAAAAACTGTTTTTT

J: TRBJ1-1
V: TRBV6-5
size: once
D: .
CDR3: CASSYYRREAFF
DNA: TGTGCCAGCAGTTACTACCGCCGTGAAGCTTTCTTT

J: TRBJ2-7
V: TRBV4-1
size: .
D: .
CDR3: CASSQVRDSTYEQYF
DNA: TGCGCCAGCAGCCAAGTCCGGGACTCCACTTACGAGCAGTACTTC

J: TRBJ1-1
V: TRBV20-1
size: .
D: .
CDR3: CSALGGQAFF
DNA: TGCAGTGCTCTCGGGGGGCAAGCTTTCTTT

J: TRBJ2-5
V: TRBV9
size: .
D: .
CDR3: CASSSSLAQETQYF
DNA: TGTGCCAGCAGCTCCTCTCTGGCGCAAGAGACCCAGTACTTC